This is a list of T cell receptor beta chains from one sample in a study of identical twins. TCRdb reprocessed the 5' RACE reads via MiXCR and lists one record per CDR3 protein. This table has under 900,000 distinct CDR3 sequences, roughly an eighth appearing once. The sample was also reused in another study, on yellow fever vaccine responses in identical twins.

Material: PBMCs. The origin of the receptors is a woman aged 18-35 years in good health. CDR3s include the opening cysteine and the closing phenylalanine or tryptophan. The D gene is left open where the match is weak. A row's size may be missing; if present it is once, few, many or a size class.

j_gene,d_gene,v_gene,abundance,CDR3aa,CDR3nt
TRBJ2-7,.,TRBV27,.,CASSYRTAPSYEQYF,TGTGCCAGCAGTTACCGGACAGCGCCGTCCTACGAGCAGTACTTC
TRBJ2-7,.,TRBV5-1,many,CASSVALLRDSSYEQYF,TGCGCCAGCAGCGTGGCTCTTTTACGGGACTCTTCCTACGAGCAGTACTTC
TRBJ2-7,TRBD2,TRBV7-3,few,CASSHGTSGSDEQYF,TGTGCCAGCAGCCATGGGACTAGCGGGAGTGACGAGCAGTACTTC
TRBJ1-1,TRBD1,TRBV20-1,.,CSAREGQPPSKAFF,TGCAGTGCTAGAGAGGGACAGCCTCCCTCGAAAGCTTTCTTT
TRBJ2-2,.,TRBV3-1,.,CASSPNVGSGELFF,TGTGCCAGCAGCCCCAACGTCGGCAGCGGGGAGCTGTTTTTT
TRBJ2-5,.,TRBV4-2,few,CASSQDFARETQYF,TGTGCCAGCAGCCAAGATTTTGCGAGAGAGACCCAGTACTTC
TRBJ2-5,.,TRBV5-6,few,CASSPFAGKQETQYF,TGTGCCAGCAGCCCCTTTGCGGGTAAACAAGAGACCCAGTACTTC
TRBJ1-1,TRBD1,TRBV12-3/TRBV12-4,many,CASSFTGAEAFF,TGTGCCAGCAGCTTCACAGGGGCTGAAGCTTTCTTT
TRBJ2-5,.,TRBV15,.,CATSRTWNRETQYF,TGTGCCACCAGCAGAACATGGAATCGAGAGACCCAGTACTTC
TRBJ2-3,TRBD2,TRBV15,few,CATSRDWGLAGDGDTQYF,TGTGCCACCAGCAGAGATTGGGGGCTAGCGGGAGATGGAGATACGCAGTATTTT
TRBJ2-3,TRBD2,TRBV10-1,.,CASTSSGGPKDNTQYF,TGCGCCAGCACGAGTAGCGGGGGGCCCAAGGACAACACGCAGTATTTT
TRBJ2-3,TRBD2,TRBV12-3/TRBV12-4,.,CASTSPQSGGADTQYF,TGTGCCAGCACCTCCCCCCAAAGCGGGGGGGCGGATACGCAGTATTTT
TRBJ2-5,TRBD2,TRBV29-1,.,CSVETTSGSRRETQYF,TGCAGCGTAGAAACGACTAGCGGGAGTCGACGGGAGACCCAGTACTTC
TRBJ2-1,TRBD2,TRBV28,few,CASSTWEGPPTQFF,TGTGCCAGCAGTACGTGGGAGGGGCCCCCTACGCAGTTCTTC
TRBJ2-5,TRBD1,TRBV29-1,few,CSGKTGGAQETQYF,TGCAGCGGCAAGACAGGGGGCGCCCAAGAGACCCAGTACTTC
TRBJ2-2,.,TRBV24-1,few,CATSRQDNTGELFF,TGTGCCACCAGCCGACAGGACAACACCGGGGAGCTGTTTTTT
TRBJ2-5,.,TRBV7-8,.,CASSLEDWETQYF,TGTGCCAGCAGCTTAGAAGATTGGGAGACCCAGTACTTC
TRBJ1-2,.,TRBV28,.,CASSGHVGGYGYTF,TGTGCCAGCAGTGGCCACGTCGGGGGCTATGGCTACACCTTC
TRBJ1-1,TRBD1,TRBV12-3/TRBV12-4,.,CASSPGTGGFLNTEAFF,TGTGCCAGCAGTCCGGGGACAGGGGGTTTCCTGAACACTGAAGCTTTCTTT
TRBJ2-2,TRBD2,TRBV6-5,.,CASSLHGLLALGELFF,TGTGCCAGCAGCTTACACGGCCTACTAGCGCTCGGGGAGCTGTTTTTT
TRBJ1-2,TRBD1,TRBV5-6,.,CASSLVGQGALNYGYTF,TGTGCCAGCAGCTTGGTGGGACAGGGGGCGCTTAACTATGGCTACACCTTC
TRBJ2-7,.,TRBV5-1,.,CASSLSGPEQYF,TGCGCCAGCAGCTTGTCAGGGCCCGAGCAGTACTTC
TRBJ1-4,.,TRBV28,few,CASTLNGKLFF,TGTGCCAGCACCTTAAATGGAAAACTGTTTTTT
TRBJ2-1,.,TRBV25-1,few,CASSEGQGFYNEQFF,TGTGCCAGCAGTGAAGGTCAGGGGTTCTACAATGAGCAGTTCTTC
TRBJ2-1,TRBD1,TRBV7-2,.,CASSFPRQGAAWNEQFF,TGTGCCAGCAGCTTCCCCCGACAGGGGGCGGCCTGGAATGAGCAGTTCTTC
TRBJ1-2,.,TRBV29-1,few,CSVDETPSQGYTF,TGCAGCGTTGATGAAACCCCATCTCAAGGCTACACCTTC
TRBJ1-2,TRBD1,TRBV7-9,few,CASSAQGEYGYTF,TGTGCCAGCAGCGCCCAGGGGGAGTATGGCTACACCTTC
TRBJ2-1,.,TRBV12-3/TRBV12-4,many,CASSPWANEQFF,TGTGCCAGCAGTCCGTGGGCAAATGAGCAGTTCTTC
TRBJ2-2,TRBD2,TRBV2,.,CASSETSGSVGTGELFF,TGTGCCAGCAGTGAAACTAGCGGGAGTGTAGGGACCGGGGAGCTGTTTTTT
TRBJ2-5,.,TRBV5-1,.,CASSLLARYQETQYF,TGCGCCAGCAGCTTGCTAGCGAGGTACCAAGAGACCCAGTACTTC
TRBJ1-1,.,TRBV24-1,few,CATSPKGQGSTEAFF,TGTGCCACCAGTCCCAAGGGACAAGGAAGCACTGAAGCTTTCTTT
TRBJ2-2,TRBD2,TRBV4-2,many,CASSQDRGGLVGGELFF,TGTGCCAGCAGCCAAGATCGAGGGGGACTAGTCGGCGGGGAGCTGTTTTTT
TRBJ2-5,.,TRBV7-9,.,CASSLDSKETQYF,TGTGCCAGCAGCCTCGACAGCAAAGAGACCCAGTACTTC
TRBJ1-1,.,TRBV5-1,.,CASSLLGAPMNTEAFF,TGCGCCAGCAGCTTGTTAGGCGCACCAATGAACACTGAAGCTTTCTTT
TRBJ2-3,TRBD2,TRBV10-1,few,CASSEGASGTTDTQYF,TGCGCCAGCAGTGAGGGGGCTAGCGGGACCACAGATACGCAGTATTTT
TRBJ1-4,.,TRBV6-1,few,CASSESGFNEKLFF,TGTGCCAGCAGTGAATCAGGGTTTAATGAAAAACTGTTTTTT
TRBJ2-2,.,TRBV4-1,few,CASSHILSTGELFF,TGCGCCAGCAGCCACATCCTAAGCACCGGGGAGCTGTTTTTT
TRBJ2-3,.,TRBV29-1,.,CSVEDYFKEGDTQYF,TGCAGCGTTGAAGATTACTTTAAAGAGGGAGATACGCAGTATTTT
TRBJ2-2,.,TRBV6-6,.,CASSYNPGELFF,TGTGCCAGCAGTTACAACCCCGGGGAGCTGTTTTTT
TRBJ2-3,TRBD1,TRBV12-3/TRBV12-4,many,CASSLDSGGGTDTQYF,TGTGCCAGCAGCCTCGACTCAGGGGGAGGCACAGATACGCAGTATTTT
TRBJ2-3,TRBD1,TRBV10-3,few,CAIRTGIYTDTQYF,TGTGCCATCAGGACAGGGATTTACACAGATACGCAGTATTTT
TRBJ2-5,.,TRBV5-1,many,CASSLARETQYF,TGCGCCAGCAGCTTGGCTAGGGAGACCCAGTACTTC
TRBJ1-6,.,TRBV27,.,CASSFGGNVNSPLHF,TGTGCCAGCAGTTTTGGGGGAAATGTCAATTCACCCCTCCACTTT
TRBJ1-2,.,TRBV3-1,few,CASSQGEVTFYGYTF,TGTGCCAGCAGCCAAGGAGAGGTAACGTTCTATGGCTACACCTTC
TRBJ1-1,.,TRBV3-1,few,CASSPPQVDTEAFF,TGTGCCAGCAGCCCCCCCCAAGTGGACACTGAAGCTTTCTTT
TRBJ2-3,.,TRBV5-1,few,CASSLVTGSSTDTQYF,TGCGCCAGCAGCTTGGTTACAGGATCTAGCACAGATACGCAGTATTTT
TRBJ1-2,.,TRBV10-3,few,CAISRDLGGYTF,TGTGCCATCAGCAGGGACCTCGGGGGCTACACCTTC
TRBJ1-1,.,TRBV7-9,few,CASSLASSAGKYEAFF,TGTGCCAGCAGCTTAGCGTCTTCGGCAGGAAAATATGAAGCTTTCTTT
TRBJ1-5,.,TRBV5-6,.,CASSLGRYNQPQHF,TGTGCCAGCAGCTTGGGGCGATACAATCAGCCCCAGCATTTT
TRBJ2-5,TRBD2,TRBV6-1,many,CASSERGLAYQETQYF,TGTGCCAGCAGTGAAAGGGGACTAGCCTACCAAGAGACCCAGTACTTC
TRBJ2-5,TRBD1,TRBV5-1,.,CASKTGTALQETQYF,TGCGCCAGCAAAACCGGGACAGCACTCCAAGAGACCCAGTACTTC
TRBJ2-5,TRBD1,TRBV11-3,.,CASRRDREETQYF,TGTGCCAGCAGACGGGACAGAGAAGAGACCCAGTACTTC
TRBJ2-3,.,TRBV5-6,few,CASSELTDTQYF,TGTGCCAGCAGCGAATTAACAGATACGCAGTATTTT
TRBJ1-3,.,TRBV10-3,few,CAISDPTGSGNTIYF,TGTGCCATCAGTGACCCGACAGGTTCTGGAAACACCATATATTTT
TRBJ2-1,.,TRBV29-1,.,CSVEKSDHYNEQFF,TGCAGCGTTGAAAAAAGCGATCACTACAATGAGCAGTTCTTC
TRBJ2-1,TRBD2,TRBV5-1,few,CASSLTSINEQFF,TGCGCCAGCAGCCTGACTAGCATCAATGAGCAGTTCTTC